This T cell receptor beta chain was sequenced during a study of blood T cell repertoires in COVID-19 (dated by TCRdb to between 2020 and 2021). Notes on the research overall: Samples from collaborators originated in the United States, Italy and Spain and spanned both the acute and convalescent phases of COVID-19. The prospective study material was composed of cDNA or gDNA derived from T cells, B-cell-depleted T cells, or PBMCs. Deeply sampled blood TCRbeta repertoires from subjects exposed to, actively infected with, or recovered from COVID-19 were included in the dataset. The repertoires were released in a freely available public database intended as a resource for research on the immune response to SARS-CoV-2. The samples were drawn from two sources: the first 160 participants of the ongoing ImmuneRACE study, and 950 to 1,500 subjects contributed by 6 global collaborators. Sample metadata almost always included a de-identified subject ID, COVID-19 status, age in years and sex. HLA class I and class II types, where available, came from metadata supplied by the sample provider rather than from assay-based typing. Overall results and qualifications from the work: The amount of clinical and demographic metadata varied by source and participant and was provided uncurated.

TCRbeta CDR3 regions were amplified from genomic DNA by means of the immunoSEQ Assay, a bias-controlled multiplex PCR. The authors' analysis ran thus. The number of nucleated cells in each sample was estimated by amplification of reference gene primers within the assay. To quantify the absolute abundance of each unique TCRbeta CDR3 rearrangement, sequence reads were collapsed and filtered. For each sample, productive Simpson clonality was calculated as the square root of Simpson's diversity index across productive rearrangements. The table comes from immuneACCESS by way of TCRdb, which keeps in-frame sequences with V and J called. Part of the clones is missing from these tables; in studies checked, under half for an unresolved V gene and the rest for unknown reasons. The DNA gave D and trimming, while V, J and clone size come from that table. For this sample the table gives 210,000 or so clones, of which around 80% were detected only once. 2.5% to 3.5% of the sample is in the top ten clones.

Details on this clone: This clone's antigen is unknown. The record has no base qualities; no much larger clone is one base away.

Whole blood was collected in K2EDTA tubes by collaborating institutions according to the institutions' own protocols. Collaborator samples were shipped for TCRbeta analysis as frozen whole blood, isolated PBMCs, or DNA extracted from either sample type. Sequences were obtained from peripheral blood. The clonotype comes from an elderly woman with active or convalescent COVID-19.

CDR3 loop: CSGGGGYGYTF. The DNA sequence is TGCAGTGGCGGGGGAGGGTATGGCTACACCTTC. The chain was built from TRBV20-1 and TRBJ1-2; the D gene is perhaps TRBD1, from 5 matching bases. As encoded in the germline V gene (reference sequence), CDR1 is DFQATT while CDR2 is SNEGSKA. Cut back by 7 bases and 5 bases, the V and J ends lie 11 bases apart. From cysteine to phenylalanine, the CDR3 is 11 amino acids long. The sequence is cut down to CDR3 DNA, 33 bases in frame from base 1.